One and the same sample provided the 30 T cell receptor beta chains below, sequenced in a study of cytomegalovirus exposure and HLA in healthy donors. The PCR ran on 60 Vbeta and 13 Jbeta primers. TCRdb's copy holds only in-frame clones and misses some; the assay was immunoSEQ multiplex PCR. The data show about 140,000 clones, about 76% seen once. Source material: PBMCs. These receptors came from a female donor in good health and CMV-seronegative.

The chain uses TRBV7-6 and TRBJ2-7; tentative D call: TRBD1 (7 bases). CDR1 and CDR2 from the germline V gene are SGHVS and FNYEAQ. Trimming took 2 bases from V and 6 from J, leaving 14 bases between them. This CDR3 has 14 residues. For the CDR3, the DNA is TGTGCCAGCAGCTTACACCCCAGGGGGGCCGAGCAGTACTTC. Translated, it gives CASSLHPRGAEQYF.

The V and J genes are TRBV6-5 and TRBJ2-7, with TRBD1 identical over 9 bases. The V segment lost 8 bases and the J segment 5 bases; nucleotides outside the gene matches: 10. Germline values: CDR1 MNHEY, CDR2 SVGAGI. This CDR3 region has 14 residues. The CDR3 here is CASGTGTGQHEQYF. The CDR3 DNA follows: TGTGCCAGCGGGACCGGGACAGGGCAACACGAGCAGTACTTC.

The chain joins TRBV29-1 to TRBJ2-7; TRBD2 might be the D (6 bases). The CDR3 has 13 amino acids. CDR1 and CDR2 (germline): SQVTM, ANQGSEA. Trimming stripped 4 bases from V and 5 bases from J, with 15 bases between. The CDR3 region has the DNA TGCAGCGTTGCTTCTCTCCCGGGGGACGAGCAGTACTTC. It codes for CSVASLPGDEQYF.

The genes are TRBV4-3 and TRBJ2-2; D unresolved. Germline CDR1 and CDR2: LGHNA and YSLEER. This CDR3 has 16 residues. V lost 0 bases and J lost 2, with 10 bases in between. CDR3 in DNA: TGCGCCAGCAGCCAAGAATACTCGGTAAACACCGGGGAGCTGTTTTTT. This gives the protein CASSQEYSVNTGELFF.

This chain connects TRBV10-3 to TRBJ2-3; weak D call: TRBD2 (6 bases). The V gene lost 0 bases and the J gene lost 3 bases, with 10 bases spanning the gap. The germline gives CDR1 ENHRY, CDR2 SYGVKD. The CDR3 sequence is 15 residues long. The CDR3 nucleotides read TGTGCCATCAGTGAGTCGAGGGGAGGAACAGATACGCAGTATTTT. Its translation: CAISESRGGTDTQYF.

CDR3 nucleotide sequence: TGTGCCTGGAGCCTCACCGGGTCCTCCCGCAATCAGCCCCAGCATTTT. Amino acids: CAWSLTGSSRNQPQHF. The chain links TRBV30 to TRBJ1-5; no clear D. This CDR3 contains 16 residues. Germline CDR1 GTSNPN, CDR2 SVGIG (reference sequence). V was trimmed by 3 bases and J by 2 bases, leaving 17 bases between them.

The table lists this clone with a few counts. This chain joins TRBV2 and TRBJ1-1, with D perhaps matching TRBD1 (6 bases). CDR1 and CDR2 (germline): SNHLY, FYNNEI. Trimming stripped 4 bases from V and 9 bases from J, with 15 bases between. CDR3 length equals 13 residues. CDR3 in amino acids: CASSATVGAKAFF. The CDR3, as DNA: TGTGCCAGCAGTGCGACAGTGGGGGCTAAAGCTTTCTTT.

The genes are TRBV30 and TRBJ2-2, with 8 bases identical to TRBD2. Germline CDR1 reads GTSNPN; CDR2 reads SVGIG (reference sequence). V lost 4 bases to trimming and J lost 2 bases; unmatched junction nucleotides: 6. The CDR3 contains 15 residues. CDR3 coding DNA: TGTGCCTGGATGGGAGCGGGGGACAACACCGGGGAGCTGTTTTTT. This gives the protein CAWMGAGDNTGELFF.

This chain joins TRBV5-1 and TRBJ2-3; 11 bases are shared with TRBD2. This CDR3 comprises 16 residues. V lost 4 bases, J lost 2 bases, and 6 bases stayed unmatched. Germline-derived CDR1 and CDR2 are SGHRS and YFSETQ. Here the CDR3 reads CASSPNSGGVTDTQYF. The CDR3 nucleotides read TGCGCCAGCAGCCCAAATAGCGGGGGGGTCACAGATACGCAGTATTTT.

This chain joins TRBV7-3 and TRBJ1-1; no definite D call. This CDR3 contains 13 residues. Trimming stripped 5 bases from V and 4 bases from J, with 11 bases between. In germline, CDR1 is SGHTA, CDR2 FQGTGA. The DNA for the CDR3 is TGTGCCAGCAGCCCCCTCGGGGTCACTGAAGCTTTCTTT. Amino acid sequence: CASSPLGVTEAFF.

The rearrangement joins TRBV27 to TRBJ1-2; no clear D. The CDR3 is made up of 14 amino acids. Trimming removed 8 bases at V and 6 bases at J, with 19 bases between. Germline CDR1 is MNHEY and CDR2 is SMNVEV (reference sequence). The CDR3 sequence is CASVAVGGGNGYTF. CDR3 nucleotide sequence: TGTGCCAGCGTCGCGGTTGGTGGTGGAAATGGCTACACCTTC.

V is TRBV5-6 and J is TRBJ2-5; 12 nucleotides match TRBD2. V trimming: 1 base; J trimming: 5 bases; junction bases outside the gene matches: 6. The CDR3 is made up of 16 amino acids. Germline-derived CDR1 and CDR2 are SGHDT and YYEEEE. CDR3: CASSLSRLAGDETQYF. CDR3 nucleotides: TGTGCCAGCAGCTTGTCCCGACTAGCGGGAGATGAGACCCAGTACTTC.

The CDR3: CASSQVLRDSNQPQHF. CDR3 nucleotides: TGCGCCAGCAGCCAAGTTTTACGGGATAGCAATCAGCCCCAGCATTTT. The rearrangement joins TRBV4-1 to TRBJ1-5; D is unclear. V was cut by 1 base and J by 0 bases, with 10 bases left in between. The CDR3 length is 16 residues. The V gene's germline CDR1 is MGHRA and CDR2 YSYEKL.

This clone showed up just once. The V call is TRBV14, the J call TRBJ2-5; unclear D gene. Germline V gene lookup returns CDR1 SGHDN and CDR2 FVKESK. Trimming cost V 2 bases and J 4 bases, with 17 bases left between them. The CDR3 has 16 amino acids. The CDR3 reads CASSQSGPTYAETQYF. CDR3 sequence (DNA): TGTGCCAGCAGCCAATCTGGCCCGACATACGCAGAGACCCAGTACTTC. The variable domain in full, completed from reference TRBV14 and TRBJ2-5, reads EAGVTQFPSHSVIEKGQTVTLRCDPISGHDNLYWYRRVMGKEIKFLLHFVKESKQDESGMPNNRFLAERTGGTYSTLKVQPAELEDSGVYFCASSQSGPTYAETQYFGPGTRLLVL.

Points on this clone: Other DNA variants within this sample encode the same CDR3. The CDR3 coding sequence is TGCGCCAGCAGCAGAGACAGTAATTCACCCCTCCACTTT. Amino acids: CASSRDSNSPLHF. V usage is TRBV5-1 and J usage is TRBJ1-6; D might be TRBD1 (5 bases). Trimming shortened V by 4 bases and J by 6 bases, and 8 bases separated the two germline ends. This CDR3 is 13 amino acids long. Germline V gene data show CDR1 as SGHRS and CDR2 as YFSETQ.

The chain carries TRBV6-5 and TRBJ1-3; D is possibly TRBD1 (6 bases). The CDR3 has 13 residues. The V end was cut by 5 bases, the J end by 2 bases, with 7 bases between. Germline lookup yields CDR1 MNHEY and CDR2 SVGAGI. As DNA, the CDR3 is TGTGCCAGCAGTAACAGGGCTGGAAACACCATATATTTT. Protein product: CASSNRAGNTIYF.

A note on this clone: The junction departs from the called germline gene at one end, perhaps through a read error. Here the CDR3 DNA reads TGTTCCAGCAACTCGGGAGCTGAGACCCAGTACTTC. This codes for CSSNSGAETQYF. This chain links TRBV7-9 with TRBJ2-5, with a weak D call TRBD2 (6 bases). Germline V gene data show CDR1 as SEHNR and CDR2 as FQNEAQ (reference sequence). This CDR3 region has 12 residues.

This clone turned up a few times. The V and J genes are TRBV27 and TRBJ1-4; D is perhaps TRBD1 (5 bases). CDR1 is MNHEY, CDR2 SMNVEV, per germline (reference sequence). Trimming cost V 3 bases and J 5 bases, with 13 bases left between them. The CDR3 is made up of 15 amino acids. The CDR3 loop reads CASSFIGGKNEKLFF. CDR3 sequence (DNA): TGTGCCAGCAGTTTTATCGGGGGAAAAAATGAAAAACTGTTTTTT.

CDR3 residues: CASSLDRDAPQHF. The CDR3 DNA follows: TGTGCCAGCAGCCTTGACAGGGATGCGCCCCAGCATTTT. The V and J genes are TRBV7-2 and TRBJ1-5, with 7 bases aligning to TRBD1. The CDR3 has 13 amino acids. V was clipped by 5 bases and J by 9 bases; unmatched bases: 7. Per the germline V gene, CDR1 is SGHTA and CDR2 is FQGNSA.

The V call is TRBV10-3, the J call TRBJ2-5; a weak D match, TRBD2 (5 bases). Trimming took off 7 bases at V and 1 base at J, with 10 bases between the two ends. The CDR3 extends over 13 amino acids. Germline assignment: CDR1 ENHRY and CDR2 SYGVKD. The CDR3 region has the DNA TGTGCCATCAACTCGGGAATCCAAGAGACCCAGTACTTC. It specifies CAINSGIQETQYF.

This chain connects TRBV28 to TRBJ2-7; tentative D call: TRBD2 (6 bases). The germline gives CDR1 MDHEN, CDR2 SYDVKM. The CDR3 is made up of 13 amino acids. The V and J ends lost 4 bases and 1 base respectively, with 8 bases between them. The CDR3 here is CASSSAGSYEQYF. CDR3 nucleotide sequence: TGTGCCAGCAGTTCGGCGGGGTCCTACGAGCAGTACTTC. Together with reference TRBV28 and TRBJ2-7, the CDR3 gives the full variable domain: DVKVTQSSRYLVKRTGEKVFLECVQDMDHENMFWYRQDPGLGLRLIYFSYDVKMKEKGDIPEGYSVSREKKERFSLILESASTNQTSMYLCASSSAGSYEQYFGPGTRLTVT.

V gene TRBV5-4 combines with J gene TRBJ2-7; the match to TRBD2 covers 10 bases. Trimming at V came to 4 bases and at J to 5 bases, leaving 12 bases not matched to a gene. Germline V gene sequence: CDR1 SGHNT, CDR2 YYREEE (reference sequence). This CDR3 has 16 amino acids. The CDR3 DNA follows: TGTGCCAGCAGCACGAGCCCGGGACTAGCGCGCCACGAGCAGTACTTC. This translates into CASSTSPGLARHEQYF.

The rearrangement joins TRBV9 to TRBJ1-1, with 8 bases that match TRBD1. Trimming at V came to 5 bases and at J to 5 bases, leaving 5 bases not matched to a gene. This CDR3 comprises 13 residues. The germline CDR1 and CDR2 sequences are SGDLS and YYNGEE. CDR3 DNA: TGTGCCAGCAGTCGACAGGGGAGGACTGAAGCTTTCTTT. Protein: CASSRQGRTEAFF.

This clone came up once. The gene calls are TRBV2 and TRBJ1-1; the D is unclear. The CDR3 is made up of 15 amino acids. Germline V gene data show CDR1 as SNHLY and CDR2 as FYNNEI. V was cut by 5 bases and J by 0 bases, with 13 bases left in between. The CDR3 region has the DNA TGTGCCAGCAGTCCGGGAAGGCTCATGAACACTGAAGCTTTCTTT. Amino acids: CASSPGRLMNTEAFF.

The chain's CDR3 is CASSLRRLDNEQFF. As DNA, the CDR3 is TGTGCCAGCAGCTTGCGGCGGCTAGATAATGAGCAGTTCTTC. V usage is TRBV5-4 and J usage is TRBJ2-1, with no clear D. The CDR3 totals 14 residues. Germline V gene sequence: CDR1 SGHNT, CDR2 YYREEE (reference sequence). V was trimmed by 1 base and J by 7 bases, leaving 12 bases between them.

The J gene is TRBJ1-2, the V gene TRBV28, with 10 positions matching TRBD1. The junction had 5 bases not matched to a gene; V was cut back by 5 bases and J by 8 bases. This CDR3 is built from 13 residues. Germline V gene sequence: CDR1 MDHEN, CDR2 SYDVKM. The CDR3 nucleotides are TGTGCCAGCAGTGAAGGACAGGGGGTGGGCTACACCTTC. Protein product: CASSEGQGVGYTF.

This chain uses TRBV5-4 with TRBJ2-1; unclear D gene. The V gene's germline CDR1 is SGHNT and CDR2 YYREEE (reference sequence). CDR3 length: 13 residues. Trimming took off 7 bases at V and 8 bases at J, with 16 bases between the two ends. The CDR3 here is CASYPSGTDEQFF. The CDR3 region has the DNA TGTGCCAGCTATCCCTCGGGTACCGATGAGCAGTTCTTC.

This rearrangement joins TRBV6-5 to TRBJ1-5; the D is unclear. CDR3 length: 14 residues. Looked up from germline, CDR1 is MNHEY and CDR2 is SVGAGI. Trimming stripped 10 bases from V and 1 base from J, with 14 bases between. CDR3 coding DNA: TGTGCCACCTCCCCCGTGTCCAGCAATCAGCCCCAGCATTTT. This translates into CATSPVSSNQPQHF.

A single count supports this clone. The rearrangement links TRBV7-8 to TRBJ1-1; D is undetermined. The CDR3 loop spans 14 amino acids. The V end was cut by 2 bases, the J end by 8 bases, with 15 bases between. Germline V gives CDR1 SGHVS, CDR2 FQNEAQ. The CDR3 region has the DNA TGTGCCAGCAGCTTACTAACGACCCCGGGGGAAGCTTTCTTT. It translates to CASSLLTTPGEAFF.

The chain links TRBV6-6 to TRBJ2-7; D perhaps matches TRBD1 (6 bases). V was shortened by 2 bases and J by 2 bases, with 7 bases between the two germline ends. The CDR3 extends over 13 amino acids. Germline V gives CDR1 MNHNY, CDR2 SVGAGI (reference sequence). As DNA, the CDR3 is TGTGCCAGCAGTTACAACAGGGCCTACGAGCAGTACTTC. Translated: CASSYNRAYEQYF.